One sample yielded the 18 T cell receptor beta chains listed below, sequenced in a study of technical replicates of blood from a handful of donors. Assay used: immunoSEQ multiplex PCR; TCRdb lists only in-frame clones, some missing. This table has fewer than 100,000 clones, about 94% appearing once. The sample comprised T cells isolated from PBMCs. These receptors originate from a human donor in good health.

The chain links TRBV6-8 to TRBJ2-1, with unresolved D. V lost 5 bases, J lost 0 bases, and 17 bases lay in between. CDR3 size: 17 residues. The germline gives CDR1 MNHGY, CDR2 SAAAGT. This CDR3 reads CASSTPRQTSSYNEQFF. The CDR3 DNA reads TGTGCCAGCAGTACCCCTCGCCAAACGAGCTCCTACAATGAGCAGTTCTTC.

The rearrangement uses TRBV19 and TRBJ2-3; TRBD2 matches 10 bases. Germline V gives CDR1 LNHDA, CDR2 SQIVND (reference sequence). V shed 8 bases, J shed 5 bases, and the junction held 7 bases outside the gene matches. This CDR3 is 14 amino acids long. As DNA, the CDR3 is TGTGCCAGTGCACTAGCGGGATGGGGAGATACGCAGTATTTT. Translated, it gives CASALAGWGDTQYF.

The chain uses TRBV19 and TRBJ2-7, with 8 bases that match TRBD1. Unmatched junction bases numbered 8, after V lost 3 bases and J lost 4 bases. The germline V gene has CDR1 LNHDA and CDR2 SQIVND (reference sequence). The CDR3 contains 15 residues. The CDR3 protein is CASSITRTGRYEQYF. In nucleotides, the CDR3 is TGTGCCAGTAGTATCACCCGGACAGGGCGATACGAGCAGTACTTC.

This chain joins TRBV4-1 and TRBJ2-7; 14 bases are a match to TRBD2. The V segment lost 0 bases and the J segment 4 bases; nucleotides outside the gene matches: 14. This CDR3 spans 20 amino acids. The V gene's germline CDR1 is MGHRA and CDR2 YSYEKL. The CDR3 here is CASSQEKLGLAGEAGYEQYF. The DNA for the CDR3 is TGCGCCAGCAGCCAAGAGAAGCTGGGACTAGCGGGAGAGGCAGGGTACGAGCAGTACTTC.

Here the CDR3 reads CASSPETGTGFFGYTF. The CDR3 bases are TGTGCCAGCAGCCCAGAGACCGGGACAGGCTTTTTTGGCTACACCTTC. The chain has TRBV7-9 and TRBJ1-2, with 8 nucleotides matching TRBD1. Germline V gene data show CDR1 as SEHNR and CDR2 as FQNEAQ (reference sequence). This CDR3 contains 16 residues. J gave up 7 bases and V 5 bases, and 15 bases lay outside the gene matches.

The chain joins TRBV6-1 to TRBJ1-4; a possible D gene is TRBD1 (5 bases). The germline V gene has CDR1 MNHNS and CDR2 SASEGT. This CDR3 has 14 amino acids. V was clipped by 6 bases and J by 5 bases, with 13 bases between them. For the CDR3, the DNA is TGTGCCAGCAGCCTAACGGGGGACAATGAAAAACTGTTTTTT. Its protein is CASSLTGDNEKLFF.

This clone came up once. V usage is TRBV20-1 and J usage is TRBJ2-3, with D unresolved. CDR1 DFQATT and CDR2 SNEGSKA come from the germline V gene (reference sequence). The V end lost 0 bases, the J end lost 10 bases, and 8 bases lay between the germline ends. The length of the CDR3 is 11 residues. The CDR3 sequence is CSARDTQAQYF. Here the CDR3 DNA reads TGCAGTGCTAGAGATACCCAGGCGCAGTATTTT.

The chain recombines TRBV29-1 with TRBJ2-1; 9 bases agree with TRBD2. Germline assignment: CDR1 SQVTM and CDR2 ANQGSEA. The CDR3 has 15 residues. The J segment lost 3 bases and the V segment lost 5 bases, leaving 8 bases of the junction unmatched. For the CDR3, the DNA is TGCAGCGTTCCAACTAGCGGGCGCGGCTACAATGAGCAGTTCTTC. It translates to CSVPTSGRGYNEQFF.

V gene TRBV28 combines with J gene TRBJ1-5, with 7 bases matching TRBD1. This CDR3 region has 12 residues. The germline V gene has CDR1 MDHEN and CDR2 SYDVKM. Trimming took 1 base from V and 11 from J; bases not matched to a gene: 2. The DNA of the CDR3 is TGTGCCAGCAGTTTATACCAGGGGGCCCAGCATTTT. Translating gives CASSLYQGAQHF.

The J gene is TRBJ1-5, the V gene TRBV6-4; 10 bases line up with TRBD1. V was clipped by 2 bases and J by 1 base; unmatched bases: 2. This CDR3 region has 16 residues. CDR1 is MRHNA, CDR2 SNTAGT, per germline. The CDR3 DNA reads as TGTGCCAGCAGTGACGGACAGGGGGAGAGCAATCAGCCCCAGCATTTT. It is translated as CASSDGQGESNQPQHF.

The chain carries TRBV6-6 and TRBJ1-1, with a possible D match to TRBD1 (6 bases). Trimming removed 4 bases from V and 5 bases from J, with 14 bases in between. CDR1 is MNHNY, CDR2 SVGAGI, per germline (reference sequence). The CDR3 loop spans 14 amino acids. The CDR3 protein is CASSSYGQSTEAFF. In DNA, the CDR3 is TGTGCCAGCAGTTCATACGGACAGTCAACTGAAGCTTTCTTT.

The V gene is TRBV19, the J gene TRBJ1-1; TRBD1 is a possible D gene (6 bases). The CDR3 loop spans 16 amino acids. The germline gives CDR1 LNHDA, CDR2 SQIVND (reference sequence). V was trimmed by 1 base and J by 4 bases, leaving 16 bases between them. The CDR3 loop is CASSIATYRVGTEAFF. The CDR3 bases are TGTGCCAGTAGTATAGCAACCTACAGGGTGGGCACTGAAGCTTTCTTT.

The chain links TRBV7-8 to TRBJ1-6, with a possible D match to TRBD1 (6 bases). The germline CDR1 and CDR2 sequences are SGHVS and FQNEAQ. The CDR3 runs to 13 residues. The V end lost 3 bases, the J end lost 7 bases, and 7 bases lay between the germline ends. CDR3 protein: CASSFTGNSPLHF. The DNA of the CDR3 is TGTGCCAGCAGCTTTACAGGGAATTCACCCCTCCACTTT.

A single count supports this clone. The rearrangement joins TRBV9 to TRBJ2-3; D is perhaps TRBD1 (5 bases). The CDR3 is made up of 14 amino acids. Germline-derived CDR1 and CDR2 are SGDLS and YYNGEE. V was clipped by 0 bases and J by 5 bases, with 10 bases between them. Written as DNA, the CDR3 is TGTGCCAGCAGCGTAGAAGGGGCAGTAGATACGCAGTATTTT. Encoded protein: CASSVEGAVDTQYF.

The chain is built from TRBV29-1 and TRBJ2-1; 9 nucleotides line up with TRBD2. This CDR3 contains 16 residues. Germline CDR1 reads SQVTM; CDR2 reads ANQGSEA. V lost 4 bases to trimming and J lost 4 bases; unmatched junction nucleotides: 11. CDR3 loop: CSVGGGLAGQYNEQFF. DNA for the CDR3: TGCAGCGTTGGGGGGGGGCTAGCGGGACAATACAATGAGCAGTTCTTC.

The rearrangement uses TRBV5-4 and TRBJ2-1; 11 bases map to TRBD2. V lost 5 bases, J lost 5 bases, and 6 bases stayed unmatched. Looked up from germline, CDR1 is SGHNT and CDR2 is YYREEE (reference sequence). The CDR3 is 15 amino acids. The DNA for the CDR3 is TGTGCCAGCAGACCGGGGACTAGCGGCGACAATGAGCAGTTCTTC. Residues: CASRPGTSGDNEQFF.

The chain couples TRBV6-1 to TRBJ1-2, with TRBD1 matching over 7 bases. This CDR3 is 14 amino acids long. The J segment lost 7 bases and the V segment lost 5 bases, leaving 10 bases of the junction unmatched. Germline V gene data show CDR1 as MNHNS and CDR2 as SASEGT. The chain's CDR3 is CASSRERGRVGYTF. The CDR3 DNA reads as TGTGCCAGCAGTAGGGAGAGGGGGCGTGTTGGCTACACCTTC.

V gene TRBV19 combines with J gene TRBJ2-7; 7 bases agree with TRBD2. V shed 6 bases and J 6 bases; nucleotides not matched to a gene: 2. CDR1 and CDR2 (germline): LNHDA, SQIVND (reference sequence). The CDR3 totals 11 residues. The DNA of the CDR3 is TGTGCCAGTAGGGGCGGGGGCGAGCAGTACTTC. The encoded protein is CASRGGGEQYF.